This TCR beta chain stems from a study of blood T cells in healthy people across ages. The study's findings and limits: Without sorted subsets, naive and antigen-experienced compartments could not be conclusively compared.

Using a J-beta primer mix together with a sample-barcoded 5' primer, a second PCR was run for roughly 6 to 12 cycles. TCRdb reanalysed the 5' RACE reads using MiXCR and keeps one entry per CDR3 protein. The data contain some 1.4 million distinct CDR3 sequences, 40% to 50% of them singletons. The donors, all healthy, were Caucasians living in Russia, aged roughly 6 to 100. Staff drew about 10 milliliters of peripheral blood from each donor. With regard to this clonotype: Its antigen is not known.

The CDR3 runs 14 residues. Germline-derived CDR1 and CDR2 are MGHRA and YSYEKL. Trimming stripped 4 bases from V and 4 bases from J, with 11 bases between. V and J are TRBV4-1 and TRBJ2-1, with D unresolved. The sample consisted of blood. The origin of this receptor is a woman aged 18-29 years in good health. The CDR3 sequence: CASSRAAEYNEQFF. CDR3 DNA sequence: TGCGCCAGCAGCCGGGCAGCAGAATACAATGAGCAGTTCTTC.